This entry concerns a single T cell receptor beta chain. The antigen is unknown. The ends were cut back, 0 bases at V and 2 bases at J, with 12 bases in the middle. Germline CDR1 and CDR2: SQVTM and ANQGSEA. The CDR3 spans 15 residues. A single record per CDR3 protein comes from TCRdb applying MiXCR to the RT-PCR reads. The repertoire holds a few hundred thousand distinct CDR3 sequences, with 12% as singletons. This entry comes from a study of response to subunit inactivated influenza vaccine. Whole-study results and caveats: The authors offered the suggestion that each seasonal influenza vaccination recruits few new T cells.

The clonotype originates from a man aged 45 to 65 who received an inactivated influenza vaccine. V and J are TRBV29-1 and TRBJ2-3; no definite D call. Specimen: non-naive T cells sorted from PBMCs, collected about 14 days before vaccination. The CDR3 DNA reads as TGCAGCGTTGAAGACCGTAGCCGTTACACAGATACGCAGTATTTT. This gives the protein CSVEDRSRYTDTQYF.